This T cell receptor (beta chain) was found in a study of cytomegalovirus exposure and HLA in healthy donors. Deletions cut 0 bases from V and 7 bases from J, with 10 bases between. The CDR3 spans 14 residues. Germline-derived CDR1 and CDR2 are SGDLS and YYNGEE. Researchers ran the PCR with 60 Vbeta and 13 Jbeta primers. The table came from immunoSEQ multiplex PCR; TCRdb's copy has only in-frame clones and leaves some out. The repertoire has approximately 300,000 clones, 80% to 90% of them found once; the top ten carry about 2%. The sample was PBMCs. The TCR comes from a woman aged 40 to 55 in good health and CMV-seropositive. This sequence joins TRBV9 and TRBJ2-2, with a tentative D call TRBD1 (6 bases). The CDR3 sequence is CASSVAGAGGELFF. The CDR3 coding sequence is TGTGCCAGCAGCGTAGCAGGGGCTGGCGGGGAGCTGTTTTTT.